Sequencing of this T cell receptor (beta chain) was carried out in a study of CXCR3-negative and CXCR3-positive naive CD8 T cells. With respect to this clonotype: Its specificity is not known.

The CDR3 extends over 12 amino acids. Germline assignment: CDR1 MDHEN and CDR2 SYDVKM. Findings and caveats of the study: Memory, not naive, CXCR3-negative and CXCR3-positive cells differed in TRBV-TRBJ usage. Hydrophobicity of TRB CDR3s was greater in CXCR3-positive naive cells than in CXCR3-negative naive cells. The study inferred TCR strength from TRB CDR3 properties and found comparable surface CD5 between naive subsets.

Carrying UMI labels, the TRB cDNA libraries were prepared through 5' RACE. TCRdb reprocessed the 5' RACE reads and keeps a single row for each CDR3 protein, giving no DNA. The repertoire table contains 84,000 or so distinct CDR3 sequences. The chain links TRBV28 to TRBJ2-6. The TCR originated in a human donor in good health. Some clones in this sample may be carry-over from other donors' samples. Material: naive CXCR3+ CD8+ T cells from blood. Subset of the sample: CD45RO-CCR7+CD27+CD95- naive CD8+ T cells expressing CXCR3 (TNR3+). The CDR3 here is CAESTGANVLTF.